This T cell receptor beta chain was obtained from a study of control samples from healthy donors and cancer patients. Libraries were prepared by immunoSEQ multiplex PCR; TCRdb keeps only in-frame clonotypes and omits some of them. This repertoire shows tens of thousands of clones, about 80% found once; its top ten account for around 16%. Germline V CDR1 and CDR2: MGHDK, SYGVNS. This CDR3 is 12 amino acids long. The V gene lost 1 base and the J gene lost 8 bases, with 8 bases spanning the gap. The source of this sequence is a man aged 45-65 years in good health. The chain employs TRBV25-1 and TRBJ1-2; a weak D match, TRBD1 (5 bases). The sequenced sample was blood. DNA of the CDR3: TGTGCCAGCAGTGAATGGGGCAGGGGCTACACCTTC. Translating gives CASSEWGRGYTF.